The TCR beta chain under discussion was sequenced for a study of blood T cell dynamics during melanoma immunotherapy. The table came from immunoSEQ multiplex PCR; TCRdb's copy has only in-frame clones and leaves some out. Of approximately 9,700 clones in the sample, 80% to 90% were seen once. V gave up 3 bases and J gave up 6 bases, with 11 bases separating them. Germline V gives CDR1 SGHRS, CDR2 YFSETQ. The CDR3 sequence is 13 residues long. Noted time point: pre-treatment baseline. This specimen was blood, taken from a patient treated with checkpoint blockade. The chain has TRBV5-1 and TRBJ2-3; D is unresolved. The source is a human donor with melanoma. The CDR3 reads CASSSPLGDTQYF. DNA of the CDR3: TGCGCCAGCAGCTCCCCTCTAGGGGATACGCAGTATTTT.